This T cell receptor (beta chain) emerged from a study of blood T cell repertoires in COVID-19. Background on the study: Both acute and convalescent COVID-19 samples were obtained from the United States, Italy and Spain. T cells, B-cell-depleted T cells, or PBMCs provided the cDNA or gDNA that served as material.

This clone was detected only once. V trimming: 6 bases; J trimming: 8 bases; junction bases outside the gene matches: 3. Per the germline V gene, CDR1 is DFQATT and CDR2 is SNEGSKA (reference sequence). This CDR3 region has 10 residues. Authors' data handling: By means of reference gene primer amplification, nucleated cell counts were estimated. The protocol was immunoSEQ multiplex PCR, while the TCRdb copy is restricted to in-frame clones and leaves out a portion. Clonal size and the V and J genes are those of that table, whereas D and trimming came from the DNA. The sample yields around 250,000 clones, about 87% seen once.

Material: peripheral blood. This receptor was obtained from a human donor in a cohort sampled during active COVID-19. V is TRBV20-1 and J is TRBJ1-2, with 7 bases that match TRBD1. The CDR3 region has the DNA TGCAGTGCGCACAGGGGAGGCTACACCTTC. Translating gives CSAHRGGYTF.